A selection of T cell receptor beta chains follows, all from one sample in a study of blood T cell repertoires in COVID-19. This table comes from immunoSEQ multiplex PCR, and its TCRdb copy is limited to in-frame clones, with some not included. Among about 300,000 clones listed, under 90% were seen once. Material: PBMCs or T cells enriched from blood (not recorded which). The receptors shown here come from a man aged 25-40 years who had recovered from COVID-19. The CDR3 runs from the conserved cysteine through the conserved F or W. The D gene is left open where the match is weak. Not all rows give a size; the values are once, few, many and, for expanded clones, a class.

.	.	TRBJ1-5	13	TRBV28	CASVVRSNQPQHF	TGTGCCAGCGTAGTCCGGAGCAATCAGCCCCAGCATTTT
.	.	TRBJ2-7	18	TRBV4-1	CASSHVTAGRRIRGEQYF	TGCGCCAGCAGCCATGTTACGGCTGGGAGAAGAATCCGTGGCGAGCAGTACTTC
TRBD1	.	TRBJ1-2	16	TRBV3-1/TRBV3-2	CASSQDLGGTVYGYTF	TGTGCCAGCAGCCAAGATCTCGGTGGGACAGTCTATGGCTACACCTTC
.	.	TRBJ2-7	15	TRBV27	CASSLSRQGWYEQYF	TGTGCCAGCAGTTTGTCTCGGCAGGGATGGTACGAGCAGTACTTC
TRBD1	.	TRBJ2-7	13	TRBV30	CAWSVGQVYEQYF	TGTGCCTGGAGTGTAGGACAGGTTTACGAGCAGTACTTC
.	.	TRBJ1-2	15	TRBV3-1/TRBV3-2	CASSQSGGTSYGYTF	TGTGCCAGCAGCCAATCCGGGGGTACGAGCTATGGCTACACCTTC
.	.	TRBJ1-6	12	TRBV12-3/TRBV12-4	CASRGRVSPLHF	TGTGCCAGCAGGGGGAGGGTCTCACCCCTCCACTTT
.	.	TRBJ1-2	16	TRBV19	CASSSLPRASNYGYTF	TGTGCCAGTAGTTCCCTACCGCGGGCCTCTAACTATGGCTACACCTTC
.	.	TRBJ2-7	15	TRBV7-9	CASSLTTGERREQYF	TGTGCCAGCAGCTTAACCACAGGAGAAAGGAGAGAGCAGTACTTC
TRBD1	.	TRBJ2-7	13	TRBV25-1	CASTGQISYEQYF	TGTGCCAGCACGGGACAGATCTCTTACGAGCAGTACTTC
TRBD1	.	TRBJ1-4	18	TRBV7-6	CASSLSRTGGLTNEKLFF	TGTGCCAGCAGCTTATCCCGGACAGGGGGATTAACTAATGAAAAACTGTTTTTT
TRBD1	.	TRBJ2-7	13	TRBV4-1	CASSPPFRDRQYF	TGCGCCAGCAGCCCCCCCTTTAGGGACAGACAGTACTTC
.	few	TRBJ2-1	13	TRBV2	CASSDSAIRLPFF	TGTGCCAGCAGTGACTCCGCTATACGTTTACCGTTCTTC
.	.	TRBJ1-2	15	TRBV4-1	CASSQGADPNYGYTF	TGCGCCAGCAGCCAAGGGGCAGACCCTAACTATGGCTACACCTTC
.	once	TRBJ2-5	14	TRBV9	CASSVDAGSETQYF	TGTGCCAGCAGCGTAGATGCAGGGTCAGAGACCCAGTACTTC
TRBD2	.	TRBJ2-7	14	TRBV6-2/TRBV6-3	CASNPAGASYEQYF	TGTGCCAGCAACCCAGCGGGGGCCTCCTACGAGCAGTACTTC
TRBD2	.	TRBJ2-6	17	TRBV24-1	CATSDFGREPGANVLTF	TGTGCCACCAGTGATTTTGGGAGGGAGCCGGGGGCCAACGTCCTGACTTTC
.	.	TRBJ1-2	15	TRBV18	CASSPPTGWAYGYTF	TGTGCCAGCTCACCTCCAACAGGGTGGGCCTATGGCTACACCTTC
TRBD1	.	TRBJ1-2	14	TRBV28	CASRLTGGAYGYTF	TGTGCCAGCAGGTTGACAGGGGGCGCCTATGGCTACACCTTC
TRBD1	.	TRBJ2-1	15	TRBV11-3	CASSTTDRDPNEQFF	TGTGCCAGCAGCACGACAGACAGGGACCCCAATGAGCAGTTCTTC
.	few	TRBJ2-3	16	TRBV5-4	CASSLGAAISTDTQYF	TGTGCCAGCAGCTTGGGTGCGGCCATTAGCACAGATACGCAGTATTTT
TRBD2	.	TRBJ2-5	15	TRBV6-5	CASRTSGRVQETQYF	TGTGCCAGCAGGACTAGCGGGAGGGTCCAAGAGACCCAGTACTTC
TRBD1	.	TRBJ1-4	15	TRBV15	CATSRYTGGDEKLFF	TGTGCCACCAGCAGGTATACAGGGGGTGATGAAAAACTGTTTTTT
TRBD1	once	TRBJ1-1	15	TRBV18	CASSRNRGESTEAFF	TGTGCCAGCTCACGTAACAGGGGAGAGAGCACTGAAGCTTTCTTT
TRBD1	.	TRBJ1-5	17	TRBV15	CATSRDLGRGLNQPQHF	TGTGCCACCAGCAGAGATCTCGGCAGGGGGCTTAATCAGCCCCAGCATTTT
TRBD1	.	TRBJ1-1	13	TRBV2	CASRDRGRTEAFF	TGTGCCAGCAGGGACAGGGGGAGGACTGAAGCTTTCTTT